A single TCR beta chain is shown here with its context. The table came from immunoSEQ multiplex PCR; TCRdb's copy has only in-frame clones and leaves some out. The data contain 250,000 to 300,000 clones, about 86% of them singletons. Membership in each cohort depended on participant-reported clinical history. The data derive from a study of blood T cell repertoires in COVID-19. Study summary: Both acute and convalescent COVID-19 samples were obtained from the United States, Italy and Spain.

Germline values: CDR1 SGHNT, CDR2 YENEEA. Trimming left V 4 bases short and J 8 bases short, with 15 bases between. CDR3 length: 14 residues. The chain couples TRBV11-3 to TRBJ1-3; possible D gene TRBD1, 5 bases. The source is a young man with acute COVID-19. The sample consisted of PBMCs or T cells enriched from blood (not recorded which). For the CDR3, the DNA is TGTGCCAGCAGCTCCCCCCCACAGGCCCACACCATATATTTT. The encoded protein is CASSSPPQAHTIYF.